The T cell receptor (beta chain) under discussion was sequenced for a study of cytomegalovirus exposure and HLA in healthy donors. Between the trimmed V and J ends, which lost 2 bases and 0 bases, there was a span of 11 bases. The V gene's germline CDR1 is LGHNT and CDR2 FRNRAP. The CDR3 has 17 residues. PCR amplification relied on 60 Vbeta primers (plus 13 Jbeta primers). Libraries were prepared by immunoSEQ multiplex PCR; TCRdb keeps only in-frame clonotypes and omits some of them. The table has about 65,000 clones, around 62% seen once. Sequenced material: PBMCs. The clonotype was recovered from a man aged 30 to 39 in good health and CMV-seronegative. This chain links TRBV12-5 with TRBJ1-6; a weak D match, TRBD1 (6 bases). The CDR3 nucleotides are TGTGCTAGTGGTTTGTCCAGGGGAACCTCCTATAATTCACCCCTCCACTTT. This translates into CASGLSRGTSYNSPLHF.